A single T cell receptor beta chain is shown here with its context. Its target is unknown. This CDR3 contains 13 residues. V shed 4 bases, J shed 5 bases, and the junction held 3 bases outside the gene matches. Looked up from germline, CDR1 is SGHAT and CDR2 is FQNNGV. PCR used 60 Vbeta primers and 13 Jbeta primers. Data came from immunoSEQ multiplex PCR; TCRdb stores just in-frame clones and leaves some out. The table lists 100,000 to 150,000 clones, roughly 83% of them singletons. The sample originates from a study of cytomegalovirus exposure and HLA in healthy donors. General observations from the study: There was a cluster of highly shared sequence variants that was likely a sequencing artifact.

The sample comprised PBMCs. The chain combines TRBV11-2 with TRBJ2-3, with TRBD1 identical over 7 bases. This TCR came from a man between 18 and 35 years old in good health and CMV-seropositive. CDR3 nucleotide sequence: TGTGCCAGCAGCTGGGGACAGAAAGATACGCAGTATTTT. It specifies CASSWGQKDTQYF.